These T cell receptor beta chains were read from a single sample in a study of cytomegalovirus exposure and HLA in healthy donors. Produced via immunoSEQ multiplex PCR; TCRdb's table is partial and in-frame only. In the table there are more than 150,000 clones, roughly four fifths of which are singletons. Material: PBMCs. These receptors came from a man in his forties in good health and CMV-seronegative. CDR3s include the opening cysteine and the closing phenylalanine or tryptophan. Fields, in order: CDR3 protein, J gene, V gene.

cdr3_aa: CASSEGFSGANVLTF
j_call: TRBJ2-6
v_call: TRBV6-1

cdr3_aa: CASSLAFNEQYF
j_call: .
v_call: TRBV5-1

cdr3_aa: CASSLVVGGDNEQFF
j_call: TRBJ2-1
v_call: TRBV5-1

cdr3_aa: CASSPFQSPYGYTF
j_call: TRBJ1-2
v_call: TRBV27

cdr3_aa: CASSSGDNSYEQYF
j_call: TRBJ2-7
v_call: TRBV5-6

cdr3_aa: CASSSGSRYEQYF
j_call: TRBJ2-7
v_call: TRBV27

cdr3_aa: CASSHKPGTSGPRSQPDTQYF
j_call: TRBJ2-3
v_call: TRBV13

cdr3_aa: CASSLGLAGFAGTQYF
j_call: TRBJ2-3
v_call: TRBV7-8

cdr3_aa: CASSLRGQGGSTEAFF
j_call: TRBJ1-1
v_call: TRBV5-1

cdr3_aa: CASSFDPTNTDTQYF
j_call: TRBJ2-3
v_call: TRBV27

cdr3_aa: CASSETGTGRSDEQFF
j_call: TRBJ2-1
v_call: TRBV4-2

cdr3_aa: CASSDGTRTEAFF
j_call: TRBJ1-1
v_call: TRBV6-4

cdr3_aa: CASNTMEGQGSHEQYF
j_call: TRBJ2-7
v_call: TRBV2

cdr3_aa: CASSQEQQMFSIGQFF
j_call: TRBJ2-1
v_call: TRBV4-1

cdr3_aa: CASSRGGGAPYEQYF
j_call: .
v_call: TRBV7-3

cdr3_aa: CASRLAGGETQYF
j_call: TRBJ2-5
v_call: TRBV5-1

cdr3_aa: CSVELRGRNTGKLFF
j_call: TRBJ2-2
v_call: TRBV29-1

cdr3_aa: CASSPHREGELFF
j_call: TRBJ1-4
v_call: TRBV5-1

cdr3_aa: CASSVGAGVNTIYF
j_call: TRBJ1-3
v_call: TRBV9

cdr3_aa: CASSIGQGGQPQHF
j_call: TRBJ1-5
v_call: TRBV19

cdr3_aa: CATMSDSNQPQHF
j_call: TRBJ1-5
v_call: TRBV6-5

cdr3_aa: CASAESGGSYEQYF
j_call: TRBJ2-7
v_call: TRBV30

cdr3_aa: CASSARGVLPDTQYF
j_call: TRBJ2-3
v_call: TRBV7-2

cdr3_aa: CASSPWEGGTDTQYF
j_call: TRBJ2-3
v_call: TRBV9

cdr3_aa: CASSFSGTSGSEEQYF
j_call: TRBJ2-7
v_call: TRBV28

cdr3_aa: CASSSSGLRRSSGANGLTF
j_call: TRBJ2-6
v_call: TRBV28

cdr3_aa: CASSRDRGNSPLHF
j_call: TRBJ1-6
v_call: TRBV5-1

cdr3_aa: CASNLRGTALTEAFF
j_call: TRBJ1-1
v_call: TRBV5-5

cdr3_aa: CASSPRDRWETQYF
j_call: TRBJ2-5
v_call: TRBV5-4

cdr3_aa: CASSQAGFEETQYF
j_call: TRBJ2-5
v_call: TRBV14

cdr3_aa: CASSLSGALPYEQYF
j_call: TRBJ2-7
v_call: TRBV27

cdr3_aa: CASSLAGGPIYEQYF
j_call: TRBJ2-7
v_call: TRBV28

cdr3_aa: CASRRDYPTSPSYNEQFF
j_call: TRBJ2-1
v_call: TRBV5-1

cdr3_aa: CASRTTGTNTIYF
j_call: TRBJ1-3
v_call: TRBV27

cdr3_aa: CASSGTGTGHGYTF
j_call: TRBJ1-2
v_call: TRBV6-1

cdr3_aa: CASGGIRYNSPLHF
j_call: TRBJ1-6
v_call: TRBV6-1

cdr3_aa: CASGLGGQINTGELFF
j_call: TRBJ2-2
v_call: TRBV27

cdr3_aa: CASSQGFRGQETQYF
j_call: TRBJ2-5
v_call: TRBV14

cdr3_aa: CASSDDRGPSEKLFF
j_call: TRBJ1-4
v_call: TRBV25-1

cdr3_aa: CASSGAGVGEETQYF
j_call: TRBJ2-5
v_call: TRBV27

cdr3_aa: CSATDRAGNTIYF
j_call: TRBJ1-3
v_call: TRBV29-1

cdr3_aa: CASSIDRNSGSLVFF
j_call: TRBJ2-1
v_call: TRBV19

cdr3_aa: CASSLGPTQETQYF
j_call: TRBJ2-5
v_call: TRBV7-3

cdr3_aa: CASSLDRNTGELFF
j_call: TRBJ2-2
v_call: TRBV5-8

cdr3_aa: CASSLSAGQTEAFF
j_call: TRBJ1-1
v_call: TRBV27

cdr3_aa: CASSSRTATGELFF
j_call: TRBJ2-2
v_call: TRBV27

cdr3_aa: CATSRRMGKAGNTIYF
j_call: TRBJ1-3
v_call: TRBV15

cdr3_aa: CASSSPGQSVNTEAFF
j_call: TRBJ1-1
v_call: TRBV7-9

cdr3_aa: CASSAGQLDEQYF
j_call: TRBJ2-7
v_call: TRBV25-1

cdr3_aa: CASTGTSGNGGEETQYF
j_call: TRBJ2-5
v_call: TRBV9

cdr3_aa: CASSTGTGRTNTEAFF
j_call: TRBJ1-1
v_call: TRBV5-1

cdr3_aa: CASSPWTADQPQHF
j_call: TRBJ1-5
v_call: TRBV7-2

cdr3_aa: CASSRTRDRASGNTIYF
j_call: TRBJ1-3
v_call: TRBV16

cdr3_aa: CATSTEPPAGMNTGELFF
j_call: TRBJ2-2
v_call: TRBV15

cdr3_aa: CASSLSGTGGYNEQFF
j_call: TRBJ2-1
v_call: TRBV28

cdr3_aa: CASSEGDRADEKLFF
j_call: TRBJ1-4
v_call: TRBV6-1

cdr3_aa: CASSHDRGFSYEQYF
j_call: TRBJ2-7
v_call: TRBV5-1

cdr3_aa: CASSDYPGGNEQFF
j_call: TRBJ2-1
v_call: TRBV6-4

cdr3_aa: CAWSDGSELLTDTQYF
j_call: TRBJ2-3
v_call: TRBV30